The 8 T cell receptor beta chains presented below share a single source sample, sequenced in a study of blood T cell repertoires in COVID-19. Libraries were prepared by immunoSEQ multiplex PCR; TCRdb keeps only in-frame clonotypes and omits some of them. The top ten clones hold less than 3.5% of a sample with 250,000 to 400,000 clones, 90% of them seen once. What was sequenced was peripheral blood. Receptor source: a woman in her 30s with COVID-19, enrolled during active disease.

The CDR3 loop reads CAWSGGNYGYTF. For the CDR3, the DNA is TGTGCCTGGAGTGGGGGCAACTATGGCTACACCTTC. The gene calls are TRBV30 and TRBJ1-2; tentatively, D is TRBD1 (5 bases). CDR3 length: 12 residues. The V end lost 1 base, the J end lost 2 bases, and 5 bases lay between the germline ends. Germline-derived CDR1 and CDR2 are GTSNPN and SVGIG (reference sequence).

The genes are TRBV28 and TRBJ1-2; tentatively, D is TRBD1 (5 bases). Looked up from germline, CDR1 is MDHEN and CDR2 is SYDVKM. V was clipped by 6 bases and J by 4 bases, with 15 bases between them. The CDR3 runs to 14 residues. Written as DNA, the CDR3 is TGTGCCAGCAGCCATCAGGGAGCGGGCTATGGCTACACCTTC. It is translated as CASSHQGAGYGYTF.

The chain uses TRBV19 and TRBJ1-4; D might be TRBD1 (6 bases). Germline V lookup: CDR1 LNHDA, CDR2 SQIVND (reference sequence). The CDR3 is made up of 19 amino acids. Deletions cut 3 bases from V and 7 bases from J, with 27 bases between. The CDR3 region has the DNA TGTGCCAGTAGTATGGCACGGTTTGGTCAAGGACAGTTCTTTGAAAAACTGTTTTTT. Protein product: CASSMARFGQGQFFEKLFF.

The V gene is TRBV19, the J gene TRBJ2-6; 14 bases map to TRBD2. With 1 base clipped from V and 0 bases from J, the junction kept 8 bases outside the gene matches. Germline assignment: CDR1 LNHDA and CDR2 SQIVND (reference sequence). The CDR3 runs to 21 residues. The CDR3 DNA is TGTGCCAGTAGTATAGTCGGACTAGCGGGAGGCTCCCACTCTGGGGCCAACGTCCTGACTTTC. Translated, it gives CASSIVGLAGGSHSGANVLTF.

The CDR3 spells CASSEAVLVGQTQYF. CDR3 nucleotides: TGTGCCAGCAGTGAAGCGGTCCTCGTCGGTCAGACCCAGTACTTC. The rearrangement joins TRBV6-1 to TRBJ2-5; D is unclear. The CDR3 is 15 amino acids. Germline V gene data show CDR1 as MNHNS and CDR2 as SASEGT. The V end was cut by 0 bases, the J end by 6 bases, with 14 bases between.

The rearrangement uses TRBV27 and TRBJ2-1, with 12 nucleotides matching TRBD1. This CDR3 region has 19 residues. Germline-derived CDR1 and CDR2 are MNHEY and SMNVEV (reference sequence). J was trimmed by 2 bases and V by 3 bases; bases with no gene match: 11. CDR3 nucleotides: TGTGCCAGCAGTTTTGGGACAGGGGGCGTAATGGTCCCCTACAATGAGCAGTTCTTC. This encodes CASSFGTGGVMVPYNEQFF.

The V gene is TRBV7-9, the J gene TRBJ1-1, with D possibly TRBD1 on 6 matching bases. Trimming shortened V by 5 bases and J by 1 base, and 11 bases separated the two germline ends. CDR1 is SEHNR and CDR2 is FQNEAQ in the germline V gene (reference sequence). This CDR3 is 14 amino acids long. CDR3 region: CASSPTGSNTEAFF. DNA of the CDR3: TGTGCCAGCAGCCCAACAGGGTCGAACACTGAAGCTTTCTTT.

The chain uses TRBV12-3 or TRBV12-4 and TRBJ1-2; no clear D. V lost 2 bases and J 2 bases, leaving 6 bases between the germline ends. CDR3 length: 13 residues. CDR3 sequence (DNA): TGTGCCAGCAGTTTATCGGGGAACTATGGCTACACCTTC. It yields the protein CASSLSGNYGYTF.